Shown below are 21 T cell receptor beta chains from a single sample sequenced in a study of identical twins. Each CDR3 protein is one row after TCRdb ran MiXCR on the 5' RACE reads. Among 200,000 to 300,000 distinct CDR3 sequences listed, about 10% were seen once. The source material was memory T cells sorted from blood. The receptors shown here come from a man in his fifties in good health.

In its sample, this clonotype was seen a few times. This chain joins TRBV2 and TRBJ2-3, with D tentatively TRBD2 (5 bases). Trimming removed 8 bases from V and 0 bases from J, with 15 bases in between. Germline lookup yields CDR1 SNHLY and CDR2 FYNNEI. The CDR3 is 15 amino acids. The CDR3 is CASSLLRGSTDTQYF. CDR3 sequence (DNA): TGTGCCAGCTCGCTCCTTCGGGGAAGCACAGATACGCAGTATTTT.

There are many counts of this clonotype. The chain is built from TRBV4-2 and TRBJ2-7; D could derive from TRBD1 or TRBD2 (5 bases each). Germline V gives CDR1 LGHNA, CDR2 YNFKEQ. There are 19 residues in the CDR3. Trimming stripped 1 base from V and 4 bases from J, with 26 bases between. CDR3 protein: CASSQAIGREKSYGYEQYF. The CDR3 DNA sequence: TGTGCCAGCAGCCAAGCGATCGGCAGGGAGAAGTCTTACGGATACGAGCAGTACTTC.

The chain combines TRBV28 with TRBJ2-3; D gene unclear. Trimming removed 5 bases at V and 0 bases at J, with 12 bases between. CDR3 length: 15 amino acids. Germline V gives CDR1 MDHEN, CDR2 SYDVKM. The CDR3, as DNA: TGTGCCAGCAGTCCTCCTGTTTTTAGCACAGATACGCAGTATTTT. Its translation: CASSPPVFSTDTQYF. Complete variable domain (other parts from reference TRBV28 and TRBJ2-3): DVKVTQSSRYLVKRTGEKVFLECVQDMDHENMFWYRQDPGLGLRLIYFSYDVKMKEKGDIPEGYSVSREKKERFSLILESASTNQTSMYLCASSPPVFSTDTQYFGPGTRLTVL.

There are many counts of this clonotype. Mismatch with germline at one junction end may stem from a read error. The V gene is TRBV20-1, the J gene TRBJ2-3; 8 bases align to TRBD2. CDR1 and CDR2 from the germline V gene are DFQATT and SNEGSKA (reference sequence). This CDR3 is 15 amino acids long. The CDR3 DNA is TGCAGTGCTAGAGATCAGTGGCGGGGGGTAGATACCCAGTATTTT. Its protein product is CSARDQWRGVDTQYF.

This clonotype was seen many times. The rearrangement links TRBV2 to TRBJ1-2; D is ambiguous. The CDR3 sequence is 12 residues long. CDR1 SNHLY and CDR2 FYNNEI come from the germline V gene. Trimming took 6 bases from V and 8 from J, leaving 13 bases between them. Here the CDR3 reads CASRLTAGGYTF. CDR3 sequence (DNA): TGTGCCAGCAGGTTGACGGCTGGGGGCTACACCTTC.

The rearrangement links TRBV29-1 to TRBJ2-3; no clear D gene. Between the trimmed V and J ends, which lost 3 bases and 0 bases, there was a span of 16 bases. The germline V gene has CDR1 SQVTM and CDR2 ANQGSEA. This CDR3 is 16 amino acids long. CDR3 coding DNA: TGCAGCGTTGAGAGATCCAGGATGACTAGCACAGATACGCAGTATTTT. Translation gives CSVERSRMTSTDTQYF.

There are many counts of this clonotype. The chain couples TRBV6-1 to TRBJ2-2; TRBD2 aligns across 9 bases. The ends lost 3 bases at V and 5 bases at J; junction bases unmatched: 4. The CDR3 extends over 15 amino acids. Looked up from germline, CDR1 is MNHNS and CDR2 is SASEGT. CDR3 loop: CASSETSGITGELFF. CDR3 in DNA: TGTGCCAGCAGTGAGACTAGCGGTATTACCGGGGAGCTGTTTTTT.

The J gene is TRBJ2-3, the V gene TRBV5-1, with 15 bases that match TRBD2. Germline V CDR1 and CDR2: SGHRS, YFSETQ. CDR3 size: 19 residues. V trimming: 4 bases; J trimming: 4 bases; junction bases outside the gene matches: 13. This CDR3 is CASSPQRTSGGALSDTQYF. CDR3 nucleotide sequence: TGCGCCAGCAGCCCTCAACGGACTAGCGGGGGGGCGTTATCAGATACGCAGTATTTT.

This clonotype was observed many times. This rearrangement joins TRBV27 to TRBJ1-2; D is unresolved. Germline lookup yields CDR1 MNHEY and CDR2 SMNVEV (reference sequence). Trimming shortened V by 3 bases and J by 2 bases, and 7 bases separated the two germline ends. The CDR3 spans 13 residues. The CDR3 region has the DNA TGTGCCAGCAGTTTCAGTCGCAACTATGGCTACACCTTC. This codes for CASSFSRNYGYTF.

This clonotype was detected only a few times. The J gene is TRBJ2-7, the V gene TRBV27, with D unclear. The CDR3 runs 13 residues. Germline V gene sequence: CDR1 MNHEY, CDR2 SMNVEV (reference sequence). The V end lost 3 bases, the J end lost 1 base, and 7 bases lay between the germline ends. The CDR3 nucleotides read TGTGCCAGCAGTTTTAAACCATCCTACGAGCAGTACTTC. This translates into CASSFKPSYEQYF.

V and J are TRBV5-6 and TRBJ2-5; tentatively, D is TRBD1 or TRBD2 (5 bases each). The V and J ends lost 5 bases and 5 bases respectively, with 19 bases between them. This CDR3 comprises 15 residues. CDR1 and CDR2 (germline): SGHDT, YYEEEE. CDR3 bases: TGTGCCAGCAGTCCGGGGACCTTCGCCCGGGAGACCCAGTACTTC. Its translation is CASSPGTFARETQYF.

The chain uses TRBV20-1 and TRBJ2-7; 9 bases match TRBD1. Looked up from germline, CDR1 is DFQATT and CDR2 is SNEGSKA (reference sequence). J was trimmed by 4 bases and V by 4 bases; bases with no gene match: 8. The CDR3 length is 14 residues. The CDR3 loop reads CSANPGQGQYEQYF. In DNA form, the CDR3 reads TGCAGTGCTAATCCGGGACAGGGTCAATACGAGCAGTACTTC.

The V and J genes are TRBV6-4 and TRBJ1-5; D unclear. V shed 5 bases and J shed 9 bases, with 20 bases lying between them. This CDR3 has 15 residues. The germline V gene encodes CDR1 MRHNA and CDR2 SNTAGT. This chain's CDR3 is CASSPMAGGNSPQHF. CDR3 sequence (DNA): TGTGCCAGCAGTCCAATGGCGGGAGGTAATTCGCCCCAGCATTTT.

This clonotype was picked up many times. This chain links TRBV14 with TRBJ2-5; possibly TRBD1 for D (5 bases). The CDR3 has 13 amino acids. Per the germline V gene, CDR1 is SGHDN and CDR2 is FVKESK. Trimming shortened V by 4 bases and J by 7 bases, and 13 bases separated the two germline ends. CDR3 sequence: CASSRGSLGTQYF. The CDR3 DNA reads TGTGCCAGCAGCCGGGGCTCTCTGGGGACCCAGTACTTC.

V gene TRBV12-3 or TRBV12-4 combines with J gene TRBJ2-4; 7 bases are a match to TRBD1. V was pared by 6 bases and J by 4 bases, with 12 bases of the junction left unmatched. There are 16 residues in the CDR3. Written as DNA, the CDR3 is TGTGCCAGCAGCCCCAGGGGGTGGGCTATAAAAAACATTCAGTACTTC. The encoded protein is CASSPRGWAIKNIQYF.

On this clonotype: An end of the junction does not agree with germline; a read error may underlie this. V is TRBV5-1 and J is TRBJ2-3; TRBD2 matches 7 bases. From germline, CDR1 is SGHRS and CDR2 YFSETQ. The CDR3 spans 14 residues. The CDR3 is CASSRAGVTDTRYF. The DNA for the CDR3 is TGCGCCAGCAGCAGGGCGGGGGTCACAGATACGCGGTATTTT.

This clonotype was seen repeatedly, ten times or more. The chain is built from TRBV2 and TRBJ1-4, with TRBD1 identical over 8 bases. The CDR3 extends over 14 amino acids. The V gene end was trimmed by 6 bases and the J gene end by 7 bases; junction bases not matched to a gene: 7. Germline assignment: CDR1 SNHLY and CDR2 FYNNEI. CDR3 bases: TGTGCCAGCAGAGACCGGACAGGGCTTGAAAAACTGTTTTTT. Translating gives CASRDRTGLEKLFF.

The chain employs TRBV20-1 and TRBJ2-1, with D unresolved. The CDR3 consists of 12 residues. The V end was cut by 6 bases, the J end by 5 bases, with 11 bases between. Germline CDR1 DFQATT, CDR2 SNEGSKA (reference sequence). The CDR3 loop is CSAIPSNNEQFF. CDR3 nucleotides: TGCAGTGCCATCCCCAGTAACAATGAGCAGTTCTTC.

This clonotype was seen ten or more times. This chain uses TRBV4-3 with TRBJ2-3; 13 bases map to TRBD2. The CDR3 is 18 residues long. In germline, CDR1 is LGHNA, CDR2 YSLEER. V was clipped by 0 bases and J by 5 bases; unmatched bases: 8. The CDR3 reads CASSQDEGLAGAGDTQYF. CDR3 nucleotide sequence: TGCGCCAGCAGCCAAGATGAAGGACTAGCGGGAGCCGGAGATACGCAGTATTTT.

The chain is built from TRBV20-1 and TRBJ1-5; TRBD1 is a possible D gene (5 bases). CDR1 and CDR2 from the germline V gene are DFQATT and SNEGSKA (reference sequence). Trimming cost V 0 bases and J 1 base, with 7 bases left between them. The CDR3 consists of 14 residues. As DNA, the CDR3 is TGCAGTGCTAGAGAGGGGACGAGCAATCAGCCCCAGCATTTT. This encodes CSAREGTSNQPQHF.

This clonotype was seen repeatedly, ten times or more. The V call is TRBV5-5, the J call TRBJ2-1; no reliable D call. There are 16 residues in the CDR3. Trimming took off 2 bases at V and 4 bases at J, with 16 bases between the two ends. CDR1 is SGHKS and CDR2 is YYEKEE in the germline V gene (reference sequence). CDR3 bases: TGTGCCAGCAGCTTATCTTGGCTGGATTTATACAATGAGCAGTTCTTC. Protein product: CASSLSWLDLYNEQFF.